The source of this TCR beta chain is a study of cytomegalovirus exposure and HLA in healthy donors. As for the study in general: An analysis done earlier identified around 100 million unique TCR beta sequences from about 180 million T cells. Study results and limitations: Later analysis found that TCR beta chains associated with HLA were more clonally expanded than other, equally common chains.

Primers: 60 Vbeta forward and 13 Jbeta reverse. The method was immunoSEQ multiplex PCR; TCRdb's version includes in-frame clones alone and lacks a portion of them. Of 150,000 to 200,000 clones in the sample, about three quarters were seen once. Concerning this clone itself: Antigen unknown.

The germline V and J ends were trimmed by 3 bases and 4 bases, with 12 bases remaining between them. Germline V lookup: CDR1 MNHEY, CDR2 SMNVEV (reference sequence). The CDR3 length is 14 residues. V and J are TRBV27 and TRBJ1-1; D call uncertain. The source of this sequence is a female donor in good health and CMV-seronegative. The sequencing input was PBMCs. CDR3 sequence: CASSFEVRSTEAFF. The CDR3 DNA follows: TGTGCCAGCAGTTTTGAGGTGAGGAGCACTGAAGCTTTCTTT.